This TCR beta chain was captured in a study of response to subunit inactivated influenza vaccine. Study outcomes and limitations: Each seasonal flu vaccination may recruit only limited new T cells, authors suggested.

TCRdb re-derived calls from the RT-PCR reads in MiXCR, one entry per CDR3 protein. The table shows hundreds of thousands of distinct CDR3 sequences, with around 8% occurring only once. This clonotype came up a few times. Antigen unknown. The sequences come from PBMCs from blood, collected around 25 months after vaccination. This TCR was recovered from a man between 50 and 75 years old who received an inactivated influenza vaccine.

Here the CDR3 reads CASSRDSPNKYNEQFF. The CDR3 coding sequence is TGTGCCAGCAGTAGGGACTCACCGAACAAATACAATGAGCAGTTCTTC. V is TRBV6-2 or TRBV6-3 and J is TRBJ2-1, with D tentatively TRBD2 (6 bases). This CDR3 comprises 16 residues. Germline V gives CDR1 MNHEY, CDR2 SVGEGT. The V end lost 5 bases, the J end lost 4 bases, and 18 bases lay between the germline ends.